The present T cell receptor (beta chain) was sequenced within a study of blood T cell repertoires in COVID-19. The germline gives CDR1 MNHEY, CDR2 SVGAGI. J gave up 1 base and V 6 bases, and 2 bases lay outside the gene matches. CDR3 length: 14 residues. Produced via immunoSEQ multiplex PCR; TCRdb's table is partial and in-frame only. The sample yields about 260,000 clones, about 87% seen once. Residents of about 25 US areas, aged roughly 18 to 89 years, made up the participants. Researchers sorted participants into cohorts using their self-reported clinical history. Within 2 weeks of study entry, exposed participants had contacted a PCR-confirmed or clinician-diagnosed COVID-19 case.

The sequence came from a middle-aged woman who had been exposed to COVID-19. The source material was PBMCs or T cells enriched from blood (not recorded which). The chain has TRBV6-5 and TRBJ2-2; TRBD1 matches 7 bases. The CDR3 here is CASRRDRNTGELFF. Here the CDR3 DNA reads TGTGCCAGCAGACGGGACAGGAACACCGGGGAGCTGTTTTTT.